This record covers a single T cell receptor beta chain. The target antigen is unknown. The sample belongs to a study of cytomegalovirus exposure and HLA in healthy donors. Trimming pared 5 bases from V and 4 bases from J, leaving 12 bases between. This CDR3 has 13 residues. Germline CDR1 is ENHRY and CDR2 is SYGVKD. Findings of the study overall: Within the data, a cluster of highly shared sequence variants was likely a sequencing artifact.

Primers: 60 Vbeta forward and 13 Jbeta reverse. Produced via immunoSEQ multiplex PCR; TCRdb's table is partial and in-frame only. This sample has about 150,000 clones, with more than 75% found just once. The TCR comes from a woman aged 40 to 50 in good health and CMV-seropositive. Sequenced sample: PBMCs. The V gene is TRBV10-3, the J gene TRBJ2-7, with a tentative D call TRBD1 (6 bases). The CDR3 sequence: CAISRDTSYEQYF. CDR3 DNA: TGTGCCATCAGTCGGGACACCTCATACGAGCAGTACTTC.